This T cell receptor beta chain was sequenced in a study of somatic mutations in cytotoxic T cells in rheumatoid arthritis. Germline values: CDR1 MNHEY, CDR2 SMNVEV (reference sequence). The CDR3 length is 14 residues. V lost 4 bases and J lost 10; bases outside the gene matches: 8. The assay was immunoSEQ multiplex PCR, and TCRdb's table has in-frame clones only and misses some. The table has 15,000 to 20,000 clones, 65% to 75% seen once. As for this clone: Antigen unknown.

The study's findings and limits: For patients with rheumatoid arthritis, CD8+ clonality went up with age, while healthy controls showed no such change. CD8+ T cells showed clonality that did not differ significantly between patients with rheumatoid arthritis and age-matched healthy controls.

Sample: CD8+ T cells sorted from blood. The source is a man aged 55 to 70 in good health. V usage is TRBV27 and J usage is TRBJ1-5; 9 bases fit TRBD1. The chain's CDR3 is CASSSGQGRRPQHF. DNA of the CDR3: TGTGCCAGCAGTTCCGGACAGGGGAGAAGACCCCAGCATTTT.